The present T cell receptor beta chain was sequenced within a study of response to subunit inactivated influenza vaccine. Overall study results and limits: It was suggested by the authors that few new T cells are recruited by each seasonal influenza vaccination.

About this clonotype itself: The antigen remains unidentified.

Germline CDR1 is SGHDT and CDR2 is YYEEEE. The CDR3 length is 17 residues. With 1 base removed from V and 1 base from J, the gap between germline ends came to 15 bases. In TCRdb, the RT-PCR reads were re-called with MiXCR into one record per CDR3 protein. The data hold approximately 480,000 distinct CDR3 sequences, with 10% to 11% observed a single time. The chain joins TRBV5-6 to TRBJ1-5, with no clear D. This sample comprised PBMCs from blood, obtained more than 35 days after vaccination. The origin of this receptor is a man aged 45-65 years who received an inactivated influenza vaccine. CDR3: CASSLSGDLISNQPQHF. CDR3 sequence (DNA): TGTGCCAGCAGCTTGAGTGGGGATTTGATAAGCAATCAGCCCCAGCATTTT.